The 18 T cell receptor beta chains given below trace back to one sample, sequenced in a study of graft-versus-host responses after intestinal transplantation. The protocol was immunoSEQ multiplex PCR, while the TCRdb copy is restricted to in-frame clones and leaves out a portion. Among approximately 20,000 clones listed, around 94% were seen once. The material sequenced was PBMCs, taken roughly 39 weeks after intestinal transplant. These receptors originate from a human patient who received an intestinal transplant, so some T cells may come from the graft donor.

The rearrangement uses TRBV4-2 and TRBJ2-1; no firm D call. This CDR3 comprises 13 residues. Germline loops: CDR1 LGHNA, CDR2 YNFKEQ. The V gene lost 4 bases and the J gene lost 5 bases, with 9 bases spanning the gap. The CDR3 loop reads CASSPIPDNEQFF. In DNA, the CDR3 is TGTGCCAGCAGCCCAATTCCCGACAATGAGCAGTTCTTC.

CDR3 sequence (DNA): TGTGCCAGAAGCTTTCGGGACTACTTATACAATGAGCAGTTCTTC. Its translation: CARSFRDYLYNEQFF. The genes are TRBV5-3 and TRBJ2-1; 7 nucleotides align to TRBD2. TRBV5-3 is an open reading frame, and its role is uncertain. The J segment lost 4 bases and the V segment lost 2 bases, leaving 6 bases of the junction unmatched. The CDR3 is made up of 15 amino acids.

The rearrangement joins TRBV7-5 to TRBJ1-1. TRBV7-5 is a documented pseudogene. The CDR3 is 17 residues long. CDR3 sequence (DNA): TGTGTCAGAAGCTTAGAGTCCTATTTGGGGTTGTACACTGAAGCTTTCTTT. Translated: CVRSLESYLGLYTEAFF.

V gene TRBV2 combines with J gene TRBJ1-3; 11 bases align to TRBD1. The CDR3 extends over 16 amino acids. Trimming removed 6 bases from V and 3 bases from J; junction bases left unmatched: 7. The germline CDR1 and CDR2 sequences are SNHLY and FYNNEI. CDR3 region: CASSVDRGLDGNTIYF. In DNA, the CDR3 is TGTGCCAGCAGCGTGGACAGGGGGCTGGATGGAAACACCATATATTTT.

The rearrangement links TRBV7-9 to TRBJ1-4, with D possibly being TRBD1 (5 bases). This CDR3 spans 18 amino acids. Trimming removed 2 bases from V and 13 bases from J, with 29 bases in between. Per germline, CDR1 SEHNR and CDR2 FQNEAQ (reference sequence). CDR3 sequence reads: CASSLRIGQGPAQDRLFF. The DNA of the CDR3 is TGTGCCAGCAGCTTAAGGATAGGGCAGGGACCAGCTCAGGATCGACTGTTTTTT.

V and J are TRBV5-4 and TRBJ2-3, with D maybe TRBD2 (6 bases). Germline V lookup: CDR1 SGHNT, CDR2 YYREEE (reference sequence). The CDR3 totals 12 residues. Trimming took 4 bases from V and 9 from J, leaving 12 bases between them. The CDR3 region is CASSLGGRTQYF. The CDR3 region has the DNA TGTGCCAGCAGCCTCGGAGGGAGAACGCAGTATTTT. Together with reference TRBV5-4 and TRBJ2-3, the CDR3 gives the full variable domain: ETGVTQSPTHLIKTRGQQVTLRCSSQSGHNTVSWYQQALGQGPQFIFQYYREEENGRGNFPPRFSGLQFPNYSSELNVNALELDDSALYLCASSLGGRTQYFGPGTRLTVL.

V and J are TRBV6-1 and TRBJ2-7; D is unclear. Per the germline V gene, CDR1 is MNHNS and CDR2 is SASEGT. Trimming removed 7 bases at V and 2 bases at J, with 12 bases between. This CDR3 is built from 13 residues. CDR3 in amino acids: CASTGRRPYEQYF. The CDR3 DNA is TGTGCCAGCACCGGCCGTCGGCCCTACGAGCAGTACTTC.

A few counts support this clone. This rearrangement joins TRBV5-1 to TRBJ1-1; no clear D gene. CDR1 and CDR2 from the germline V gene are SGHRS and YFSETQ. This CDR3 is built from 14 residues. The V gene lost 1 base and the J gene lost 0 bases, with 7 bases spanning the gap. CDR3: CASSLPGMNTEAFF. CDR3 coding DNA: TGCGCCAGCAGCTTGCCGGGTATGAACACTGAAGCTTTCTTT.

This chain joins TRBV9 and TRBJ2-4; 9 nucleotides match TRBD1. Trimming removed 0 bases from V and 9 bases from J; junction bases left unmatched: 4. The CDR3 spans 14 residues. The germline V gene has CDR1 SGDLS and CDR2 YYNGEE. The CDR3 DNA follows: TGTGCCAGCAGCGTAGGGGGACAGGGTATCATTCAGTACTTC. Residues: CASSVGGQGIIQYF.

This clone appeared a few times. V usage is TRBV9 and J usage is TRBJ2-5; D tentatively fits TRBD1 or TRBD2 (5 bases each). Trimming shortened V by 4 bases and J by 2 bases, and 12 bases separated the two germline ends. There are 14 residues in the CDR3. The germline V gene has CDR1 SGDLS and CDR2 YYNGEE. This CDR3 reads CASSPWDGQETQYF. In DNA, the CDR3 is TGTGCCAGCAGCCCATGGGACGGTCAAGAGACCCAGTACTTC.

The chain uses TRBV7-2 and TRBJ2-7; D perhaps matches TRBD2 (6 bases). Per germline, CDR1 SGHTA and CDR2 FQGNSA. The V gene lost 4 bases and the J gene lost 2 bases, with 12 bases spanning the gap. The CDR3 runs to 14 residues. In DNA form, the CDR3 reads TGTGCCAGCAGCTCGCGGGACCAGGCCTACGAGCAGTACTTC. Amino acids: CASSSRDQAYEQYF.

The genes are TRBV6-4 and TRBJ1-1; D is possibly TRBD1 (5 bases). This CDR3 is built from 15 residues. V was cut by 5 bases and J by 1 base, with 14 bases left in between. Germline lookup yields CDR1 MRHNA and CDR2 SNTAGT. CDR3 residues: CASSYPQGKNTEAFF. The CDR3 region has the DNA TGTGCCAGCAGTTACCCTCAGGGTAAGAACACTGAAGCTTTCTTT.

CDR3 sequence (DNA): TGTGCCAGTAGTATCCCGGGGGTCATGAACACTGAAGCTTTCTTT. Residues: CASSIPGVMNTEAFF. V and J are TRBV19 and TRBJ1-1; D possibly corresponds to TRBD1 (5 bases). V dropped 3 bases and J dropped 0 bases, with 11 bases sitting between them. The germline V gene has CDR1 LNHDA and CDR2 SQIVND (reference sequence). This CDR3 spans 15 amino acids.

The chain combines TRBV4-1 with TRBJ1-1, with 7 bases identical to TRBD1. The CDR3 spans 14 residues. Trimming at V came to 1 base and at J to 5 bases, leaving 4 bases not matched to a gene. CDR1 MGHRA and CDR2 YSYEKL come from the germline V gene. This CDR3 reads CASSQGLRGTEAFF. CDR3 nucleotides: TGCGCCAGCAGCCAAGGTCTCAGGGGGACTGAAGCTTTCTTT.

The gene calls are TRBV29-1 and TRBJ1-2; no firm D call. Trimming took 2 bases from V and 2 from J, leaving 12 bases between them. This CDR3 contains 14 residues. CDR1 SQVTM and CDR2 ANQGSEA come from the germline V gene. CDR3 loop: CSVENTWENYGYTF. The CDR3 DNA sequence: TGCAGCGTTGAAAACACATGGGAAAACTATGGCTACACCTTC. Drawing the rest from reference TRBV29-1 and TRBJ1-2, the complete variable domain is SAVISQKPSRDICQRGTSLTIQCQVDSQVTMMFWYRQQPGQSLTLIATANQGSEATYESGFVIDKFPISRPNLTFSTLTVSNMSPEDSSIYLCSVENTWENYGYTFGSGTRLTVV.

The V and J genes are TRBV20-1 and TRBJ2-7; D not resolved. This CDR3 has 10 residues. Trimming pared 0 bases from V and 5 bases from J, leaving 2 bases between. Germline V gene sequence: CDR1 DFQATT, CDR2 SNEGSKA (reference sequence). The CDR3 reads CSARENEQYF. The CDR3 coding sequence is TGCAGTGCTAGAGAGAACGAGCAGTACTTC.

The chain is built from TRBV7-9 and TRBJ2-5; D possibly corresponds to TRBD1 (6 bases). Looked up from germline, CDR1 is SEHNR and CDR2 is FQNEAQ (reference sequence). The CDR3 has 16 amino acids. The V and J ends lost 3 bases and 0 bases respectively, with 14 bases between them. CDR3 sequence: CASSLQADRDQETQYF. The CDR3 DNA reads TGTGCCAGCAGCTTGCAAGCGGACAGAGACCAAGAGACCCAGTACTTC.

The CDR3 protein is CAWEGSGIETQYF. The CDR3 nucleotides read TGTGCCTGGGAGGGTAGCGGGATTGAGACCCAGTACTTC. This sequence joins TRBV30 and TRBJ2-5; 8 bases map to TRBD2. From germline, CDR1 is GTSNPN and CDR2 SVGIG (reference sequence). The CDR3 runs 13 residues. The trim removed 5 bases at V and 5 bases at J, leaving 7 bases unmatched. Together with reference TRBV30 and TRBJ2-5, the CDR3 gives the full variable domain: SQTIHQWPATLVQPVGSPLSLECTVEGTSNPNLYWYRQAAGRGLQLLFYSVGIGQISSEVPQNLSASRPQDRQFILSSKKLLLSDSGFYLCAWEGSGIETQYFGPGTRLLVL.